This T cell receptor beta chain was retrieved from a study of blood T cell repertoires in COVID-19. Study background: PBMCs, B-cell-depleted T cells, or T cells provided the cDNA or gDNA that made up the material.

Here immunoSEQ multiplex PCR was the method, and the copy in TCRdb shows in-frame clones only, minus some. Counted here are about 220,000 clones, 83% occurring once; the ten biggest clones make up about 2.3%. Germline V gives CDR1 SGHTA, CDR2 FQGNSA. The CDR3 sequence is 17 residues long. With 0 bases removed from V and 0 bases from J, the gap between germline ends came to 12 bases. The V gene is TRBV7-2, the J gene TRBJ1-3; a weak D match, TRBD1 (5 bases). The sample was peripheral blood. The TCR was taken from a woman in her 40s with active or convalescent COVID-19. This CDR3 reads CASSLAGGRGSGNTIYF. The DNA for the CDR3 is TGTGCCAGCAGCTTAGCTGGGGGGAGAGGCTCTGGAAACACCATATATTTT. Complete variable domain (other parts from reference TRBV7-2 and TRBJ1-3): GAGVSQSPSNKVTEKGKDVELRCDPISGHTALYWYRQSLGQGLEFLIYFQGNSAPDKSGLPSDRFSAERTGGSVSTLTIQRTQQEDSAVYLCASSLAGGRGSGNTIYFGEGSWLTVV.